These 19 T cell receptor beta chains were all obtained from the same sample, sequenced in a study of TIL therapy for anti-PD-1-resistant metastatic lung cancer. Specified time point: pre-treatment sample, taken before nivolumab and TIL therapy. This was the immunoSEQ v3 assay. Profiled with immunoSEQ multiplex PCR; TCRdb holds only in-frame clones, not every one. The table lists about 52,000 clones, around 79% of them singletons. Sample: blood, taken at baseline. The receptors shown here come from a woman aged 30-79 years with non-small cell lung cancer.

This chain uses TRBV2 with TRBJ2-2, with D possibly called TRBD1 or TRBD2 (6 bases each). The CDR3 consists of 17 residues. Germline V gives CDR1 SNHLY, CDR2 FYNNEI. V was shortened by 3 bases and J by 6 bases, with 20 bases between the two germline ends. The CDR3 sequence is CASSEQRGALIPGELFF. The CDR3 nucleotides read TGTGCCAGCAGTGAGCAGAGGGGGGCGTTAATCCCCGGGGAGCTGTTTTTT.

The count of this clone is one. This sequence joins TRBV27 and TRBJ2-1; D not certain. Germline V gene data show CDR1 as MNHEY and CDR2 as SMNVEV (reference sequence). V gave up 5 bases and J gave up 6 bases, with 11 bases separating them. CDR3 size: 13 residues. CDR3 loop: CASSLRLGNEQFF. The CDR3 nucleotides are TGTGCCAGCAGTCTAAGGTTGGGCAATGAGCAGTTCTTC.

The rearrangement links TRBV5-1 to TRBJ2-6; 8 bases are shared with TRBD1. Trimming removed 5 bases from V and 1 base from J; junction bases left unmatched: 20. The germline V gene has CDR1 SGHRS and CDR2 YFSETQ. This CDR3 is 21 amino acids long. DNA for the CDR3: TGCGCCAGCAGTAAAGACAGGGGCTGGGGTGGTCTTGGATCTGGGGCCAACGTCCTGACTTTC. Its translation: CASSKDRGWGGLGSGANVLTF.

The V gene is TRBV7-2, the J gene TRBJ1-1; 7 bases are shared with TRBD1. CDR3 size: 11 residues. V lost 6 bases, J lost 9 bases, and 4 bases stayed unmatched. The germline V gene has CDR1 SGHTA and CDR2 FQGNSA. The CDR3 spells CASRTGFQAFF. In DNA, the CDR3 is TGTGCCAGCAGGACAGGGTTTCAAGCTTTCTTT.

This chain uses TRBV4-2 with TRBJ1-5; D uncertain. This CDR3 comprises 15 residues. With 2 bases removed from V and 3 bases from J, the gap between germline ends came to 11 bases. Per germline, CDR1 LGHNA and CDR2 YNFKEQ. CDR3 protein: CASSQTAANNQPQHF. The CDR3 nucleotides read TGTGCCAGCAGCCAAACGGCAGCAAACAATCAGCCCCAGCATTTT.

The CDR3 DNA reads TGCGCCAGCAGCTCCCTAACGGGGGAGGGGACAGATACGCAGTATTTT. Encoded protein: CASSSLTGEGTDTQYF. The rearrangement uses TRBV5-1 and TRBJ2-3, with 7 bases lining up with TRBD2. Trimming at V came to 3 bases and at J to 3 bases, leaving 10 bases not matched to a gene. Germline V gene data show CDR1 as SGHRS and CDR2 as YFSETQ. This CDR3 contains 16 residues.

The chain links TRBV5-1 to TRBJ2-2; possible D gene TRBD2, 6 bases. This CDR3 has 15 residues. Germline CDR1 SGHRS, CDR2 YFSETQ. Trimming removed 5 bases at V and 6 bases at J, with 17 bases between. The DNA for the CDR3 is TGCGCCAGCAGGGCTGAGGGAGGAGGGTCCGGGGAGCTGTTTTTT. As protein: CASRAEGGGSGELFF.

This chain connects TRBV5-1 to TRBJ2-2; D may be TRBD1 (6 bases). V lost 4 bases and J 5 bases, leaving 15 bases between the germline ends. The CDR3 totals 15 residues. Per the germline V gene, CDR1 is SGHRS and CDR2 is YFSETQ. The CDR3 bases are TGCGCCAGCAGCCCAGGACAGCTGCGAACCGGGGAGCTGTTTTTT. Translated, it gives CASSPGQLRTGELFF.

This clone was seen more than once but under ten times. The CDR3 sequence: CASSLSKIRETQYF. CDR3 nucleotides: TGTGCCAGCAGCTTGTCGAAGATCAGGGAGACCCAGTACTTC. The chain uses TRBV5-4 and TRBJ2-5; D gene ambiguous. Per germline, CDR1 SGHNT and CDR2 YYREEE (reference sequence). V was cut by 1 base and J by 5 bases, with 12 bases left in between. This CDR3 contains 14 residues.

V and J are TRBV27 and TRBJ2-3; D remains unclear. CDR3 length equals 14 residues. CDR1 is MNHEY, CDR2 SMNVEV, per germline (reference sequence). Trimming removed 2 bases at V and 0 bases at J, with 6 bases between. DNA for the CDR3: TGTGCCAGCAGTTTACGGCGGAGCACAGATACGCAGTATTTT. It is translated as CASSLRRSTDTQYF.

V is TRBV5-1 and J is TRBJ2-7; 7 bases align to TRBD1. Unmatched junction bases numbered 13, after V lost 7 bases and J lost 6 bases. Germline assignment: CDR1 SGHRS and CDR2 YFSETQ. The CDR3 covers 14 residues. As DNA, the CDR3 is TGCGCCAGCTACGACAGGGCAGGGGTTAGCGAGCAGTACTTC. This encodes CASYDRAGVSEQYF. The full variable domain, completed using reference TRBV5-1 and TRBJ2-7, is KAGVTQTPRYLIKTRGQQVTLSCSPISGHRSVSWYQQTPGQGLQFLFEYFSETQRNKGNFPGRFSGRQFSNSRSEMNVSTLELGDSALYLCASYDRAGVSEQYFGPGTRLTVT.

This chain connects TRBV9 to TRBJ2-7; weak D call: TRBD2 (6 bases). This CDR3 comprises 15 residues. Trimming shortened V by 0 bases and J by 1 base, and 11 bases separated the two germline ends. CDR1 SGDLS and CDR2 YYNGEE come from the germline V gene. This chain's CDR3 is CASSVGGTYSYEQYF. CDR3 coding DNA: TGTGCCAGCAGCGTAGGTGGGACTTATTCCTACGAGCAGTACTTC. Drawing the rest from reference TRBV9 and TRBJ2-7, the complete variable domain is DSGVTQTPKHLITATGQRVTLRCSPRSGDLSVYWYQQSLDQGLQFLIQYYNGEERAKGNILERFSAQQFPDLHSELNLSSLELGDSALYFCASSVGGTYSYEQYFGPGTRLTVT.

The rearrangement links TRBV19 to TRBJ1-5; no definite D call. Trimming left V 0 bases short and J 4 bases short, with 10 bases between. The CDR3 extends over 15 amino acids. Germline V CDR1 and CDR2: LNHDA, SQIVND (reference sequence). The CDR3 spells CASSIDNSRNQPQHF. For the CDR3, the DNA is TGTGCCAGTAGTATAGATAATTCCAGGAATCAGCCCCAGCATTTT.

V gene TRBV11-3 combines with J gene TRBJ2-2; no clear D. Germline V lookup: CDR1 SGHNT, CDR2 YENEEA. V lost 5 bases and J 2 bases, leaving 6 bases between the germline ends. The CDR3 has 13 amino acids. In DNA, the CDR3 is TGTGCCAGCAGCCCCAGAAACACCGGGGAGCTGTTTTTT. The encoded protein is CASSPRNTGELFF.

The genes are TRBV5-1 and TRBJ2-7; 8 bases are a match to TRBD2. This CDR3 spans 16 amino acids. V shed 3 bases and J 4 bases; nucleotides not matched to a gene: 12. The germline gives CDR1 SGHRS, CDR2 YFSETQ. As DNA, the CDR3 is TGCGCCAGCAGCTCGACTTGGGTTAGCGGGAAATACGAGCAGTACTTC. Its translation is CASSSTWVSGKYEQYF.

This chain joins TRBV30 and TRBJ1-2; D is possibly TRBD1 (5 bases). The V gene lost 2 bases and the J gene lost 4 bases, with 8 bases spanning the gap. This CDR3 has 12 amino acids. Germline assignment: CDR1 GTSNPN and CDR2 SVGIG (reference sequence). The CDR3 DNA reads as TGTGCCTGGAGTTTCAGGGCCTATGGCTACACCTTC. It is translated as CAWSFRAYGYTF. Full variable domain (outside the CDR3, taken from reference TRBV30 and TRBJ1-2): SQTIHQWPATLVQPVGSPLSLECTVEGTSNPNLYWYRQAAGRGLQLLFYSVGIGQISSEVPQNLSASRPQDRQFILSSKKLLLSDSGFYLCAWSFRAYGYTFGSGTRLTVV.

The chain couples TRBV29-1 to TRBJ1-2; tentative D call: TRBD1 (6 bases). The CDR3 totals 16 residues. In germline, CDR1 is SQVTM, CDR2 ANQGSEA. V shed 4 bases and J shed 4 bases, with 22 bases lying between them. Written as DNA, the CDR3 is TGCAGCGTTGGGAAGAGGGGGGGCTCTCTGGGCTATGGCTACACCTTC. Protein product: CSVGKRGGSLGYGYTF.

CDR3 protein: CASSEQGDNSPLHF. The CDR3, as DNA: TGTGCCAGCAGTGAACAGGGGGACAATTCACCCCTCCACTTT. The chain employs TRBV2 and TRBJ1-6; 7 bases agree with TRBD1. Germline assignment: CDR1 SNHLY and CDR2 FYNNEI. V lost 2 bases to trimming and J lost 7 bases; unmatched junction nucleotides: 2. CDR3 length equals 14 residues. The full variable domain, rest sourced from reference TRBV2 and TRBJ1-6, is EPEVTQTPSHQVTQMGQEVILRCVPISNHLYFYWYRQILGQKVEFLVSFYNNEISEKSEIFDDQFSVERPDGSNFTLKIRSTKLEDSAMYFCASSEQGDNSPLHFGNGTRLTVT.

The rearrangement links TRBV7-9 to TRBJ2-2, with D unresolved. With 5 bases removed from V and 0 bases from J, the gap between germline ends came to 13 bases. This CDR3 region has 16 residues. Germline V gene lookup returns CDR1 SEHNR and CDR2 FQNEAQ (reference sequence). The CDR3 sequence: CASSHGRGSNTGELFF. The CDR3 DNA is TGTGCCAGCAGCCACGGACGAGGCTCGAACACCGGGGAGCTGTTTTTT.